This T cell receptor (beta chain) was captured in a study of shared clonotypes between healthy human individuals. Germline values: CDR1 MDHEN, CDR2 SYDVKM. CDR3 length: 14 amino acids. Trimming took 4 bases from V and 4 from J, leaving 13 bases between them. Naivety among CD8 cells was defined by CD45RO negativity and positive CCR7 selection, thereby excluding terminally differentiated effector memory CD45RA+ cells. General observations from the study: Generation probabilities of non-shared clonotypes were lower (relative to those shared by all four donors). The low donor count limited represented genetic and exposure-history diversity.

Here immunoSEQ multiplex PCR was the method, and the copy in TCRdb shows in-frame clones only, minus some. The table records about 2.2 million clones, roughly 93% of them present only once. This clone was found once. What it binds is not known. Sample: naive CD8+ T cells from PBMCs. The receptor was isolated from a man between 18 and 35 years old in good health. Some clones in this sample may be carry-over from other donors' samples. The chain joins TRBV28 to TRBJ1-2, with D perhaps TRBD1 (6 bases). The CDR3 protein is CASSYSGGFYGYTF. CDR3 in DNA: TGTGCCAGCAGTTACAGTGGGGGCTTCTATGGCTACACCTTC.